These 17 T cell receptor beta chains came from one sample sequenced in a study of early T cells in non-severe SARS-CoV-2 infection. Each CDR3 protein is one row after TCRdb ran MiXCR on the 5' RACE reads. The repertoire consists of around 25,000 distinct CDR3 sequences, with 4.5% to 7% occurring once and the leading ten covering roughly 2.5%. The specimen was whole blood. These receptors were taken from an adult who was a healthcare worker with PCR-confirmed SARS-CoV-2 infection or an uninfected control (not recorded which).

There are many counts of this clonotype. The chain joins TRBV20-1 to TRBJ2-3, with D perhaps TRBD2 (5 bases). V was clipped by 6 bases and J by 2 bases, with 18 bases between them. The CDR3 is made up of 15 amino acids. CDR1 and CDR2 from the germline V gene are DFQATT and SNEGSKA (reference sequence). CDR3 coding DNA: TGCAGTGCCCTAGCTGAGTGGCGGGTCACAGATACGCAGTATTTT. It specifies CSALAEWRVTDTQYF.

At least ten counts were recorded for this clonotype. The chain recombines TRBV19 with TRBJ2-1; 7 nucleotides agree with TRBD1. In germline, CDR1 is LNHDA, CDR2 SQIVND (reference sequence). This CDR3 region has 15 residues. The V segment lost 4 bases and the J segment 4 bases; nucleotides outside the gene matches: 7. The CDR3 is CASSTSTGWYNEQFF. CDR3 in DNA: TGTGCCAGTAGTACATCGACAGGGTGGTACAATGAGCAGTTCTTC.

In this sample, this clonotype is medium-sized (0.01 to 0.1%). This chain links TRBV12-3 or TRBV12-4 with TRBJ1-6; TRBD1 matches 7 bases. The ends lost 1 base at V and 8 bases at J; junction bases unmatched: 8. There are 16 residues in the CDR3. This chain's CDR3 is CASSLGTGGGDSPLHF. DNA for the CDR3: TGTGCCAGCAGTTTAGGGACAGGAGGGGGTGATTCACCCCTCCACTTT.

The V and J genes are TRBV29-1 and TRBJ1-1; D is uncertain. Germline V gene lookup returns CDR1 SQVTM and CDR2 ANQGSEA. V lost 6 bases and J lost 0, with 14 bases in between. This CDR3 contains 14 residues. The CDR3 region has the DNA TGCAGCGTCGGTGGTAAAACAGTGAACACTGAAGCTTTCTTT. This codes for CSVGGKTVNTEAFF.

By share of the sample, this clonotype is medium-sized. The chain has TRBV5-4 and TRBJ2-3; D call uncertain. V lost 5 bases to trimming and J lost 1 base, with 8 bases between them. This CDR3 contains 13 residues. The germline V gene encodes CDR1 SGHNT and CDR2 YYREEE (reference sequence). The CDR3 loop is CASRPIGTDTQYF. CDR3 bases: TGTGCCAGCAGACCTATAGGCACAGATACGCAGTATTTT.

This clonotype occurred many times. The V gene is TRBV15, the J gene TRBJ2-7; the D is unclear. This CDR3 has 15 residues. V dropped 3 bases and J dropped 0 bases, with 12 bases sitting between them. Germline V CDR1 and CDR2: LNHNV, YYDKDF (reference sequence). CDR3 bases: TGTGCCACCAGCAGTGCTTCGGACGACTCCTACGAGCAGTACTTC. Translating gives CATSSASDDSYEQYF.

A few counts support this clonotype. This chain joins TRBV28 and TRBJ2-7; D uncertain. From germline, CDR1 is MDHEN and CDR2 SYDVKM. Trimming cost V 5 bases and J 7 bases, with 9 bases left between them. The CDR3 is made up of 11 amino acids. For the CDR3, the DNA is TGTGCCAGCAGTAAAGGCAGGGAGCAGTACTTC. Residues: CASSKGREQYF.

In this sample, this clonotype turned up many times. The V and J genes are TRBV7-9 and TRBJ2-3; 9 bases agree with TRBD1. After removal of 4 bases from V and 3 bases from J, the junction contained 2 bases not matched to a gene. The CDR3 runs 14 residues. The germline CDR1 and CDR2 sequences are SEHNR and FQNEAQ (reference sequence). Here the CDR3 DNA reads TGTGCCAGCAGCTCAGGACAGGGGACAGATACGCAGTATTTT. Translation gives CASSSGQGTDTQYF.

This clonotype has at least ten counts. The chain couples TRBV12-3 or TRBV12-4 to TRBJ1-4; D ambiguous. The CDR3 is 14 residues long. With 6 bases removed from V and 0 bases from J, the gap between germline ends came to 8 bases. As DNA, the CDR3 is TGTGCCAGCAGAGAGGGAACAACTAATGAAAAACTGTTTTTT. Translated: CASREGTTNEKLFF.

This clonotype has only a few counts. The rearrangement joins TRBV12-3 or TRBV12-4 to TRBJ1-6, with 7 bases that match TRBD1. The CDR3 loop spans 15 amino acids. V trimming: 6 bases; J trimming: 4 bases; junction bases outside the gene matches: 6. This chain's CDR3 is CASRTTGIYNSPLHF. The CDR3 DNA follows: TGTGCCAGCAGGACGACAGGGATTTATAATTCACCCCTCCACTTT.

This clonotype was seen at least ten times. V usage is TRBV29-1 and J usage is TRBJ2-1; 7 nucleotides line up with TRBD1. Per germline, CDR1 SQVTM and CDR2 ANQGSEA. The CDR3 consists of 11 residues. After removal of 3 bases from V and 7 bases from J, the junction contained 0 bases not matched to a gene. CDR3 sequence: CSVDRGNEQFF. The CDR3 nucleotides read TGCAGCGTTGACAGGGGGAATGAGCAGTTCTTC.

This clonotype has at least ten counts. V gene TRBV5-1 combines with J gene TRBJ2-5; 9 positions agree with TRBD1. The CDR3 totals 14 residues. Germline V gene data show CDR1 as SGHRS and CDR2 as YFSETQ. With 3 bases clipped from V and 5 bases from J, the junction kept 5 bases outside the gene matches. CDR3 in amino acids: CASSSTGGRETQYF. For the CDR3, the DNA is TGCGCCAGCAGCTCAACAGGGGGCAGGGAGACCCAGTACTTC.

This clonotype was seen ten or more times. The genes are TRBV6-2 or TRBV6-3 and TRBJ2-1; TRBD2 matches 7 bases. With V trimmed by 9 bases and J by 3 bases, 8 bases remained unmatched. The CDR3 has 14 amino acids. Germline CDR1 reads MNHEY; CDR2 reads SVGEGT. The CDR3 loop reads CASTDPGGYNEQFF. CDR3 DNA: TGTGCCAGTACAGACCCGGGGGGCTACAATGAGCAGTTCTTC.

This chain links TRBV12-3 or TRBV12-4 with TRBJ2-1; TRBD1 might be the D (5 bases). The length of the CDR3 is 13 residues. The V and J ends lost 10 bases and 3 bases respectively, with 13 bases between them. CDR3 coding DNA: TGTGCCATCGGTGGTAGGGGCTACAATGAGCAGTTCTTC. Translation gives CAIGGRGYNEQFF.

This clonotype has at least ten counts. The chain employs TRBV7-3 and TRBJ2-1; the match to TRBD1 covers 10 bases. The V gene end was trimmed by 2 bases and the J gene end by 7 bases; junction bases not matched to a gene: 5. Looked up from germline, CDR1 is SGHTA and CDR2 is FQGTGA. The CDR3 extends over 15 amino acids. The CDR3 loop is CASSLLGTGVNEQFF. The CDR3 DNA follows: TGTGCCAGCAGCTTACTTGGGACAGGGGTAAATGAGCAGTTCTTC.

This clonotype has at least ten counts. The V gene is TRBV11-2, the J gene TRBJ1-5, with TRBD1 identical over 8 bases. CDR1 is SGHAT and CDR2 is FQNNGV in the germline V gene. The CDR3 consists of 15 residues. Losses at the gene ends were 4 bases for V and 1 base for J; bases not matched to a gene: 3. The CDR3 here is CASSSHRGSNQPQHF. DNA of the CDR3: TGTGCCAGCAGCTCCCACAGGGGGAGCAATCAGCCCCAGCATTTT.

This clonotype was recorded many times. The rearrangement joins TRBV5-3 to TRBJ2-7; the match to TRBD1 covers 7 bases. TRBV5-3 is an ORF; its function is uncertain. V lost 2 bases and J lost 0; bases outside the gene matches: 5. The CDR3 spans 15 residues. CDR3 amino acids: CARSFPGDSSYEQYF. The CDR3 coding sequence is TGTGCCAGAAGCTTTCCAGGGGACAGCTCCTACGAGCAGTACTTC.